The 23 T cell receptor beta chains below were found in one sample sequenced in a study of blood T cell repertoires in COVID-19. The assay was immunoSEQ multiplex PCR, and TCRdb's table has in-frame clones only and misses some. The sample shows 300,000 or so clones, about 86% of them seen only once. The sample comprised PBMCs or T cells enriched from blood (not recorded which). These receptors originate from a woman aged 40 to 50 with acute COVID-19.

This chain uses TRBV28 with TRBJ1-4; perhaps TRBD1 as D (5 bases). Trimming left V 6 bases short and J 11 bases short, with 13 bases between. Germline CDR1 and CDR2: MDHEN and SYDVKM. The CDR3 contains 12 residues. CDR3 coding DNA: TGTGCCAGCAGCCTCAGGGTGGAGAAACTGTTTTTT. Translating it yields CASSLRVEKLFF.

CDR3 bases: TGTGCCAGCATCACCCAAGCCCTGCGCCGGACTGAAGCTTTCTTT. The encoded protein is CASITQALRRTEAFF. J is TRBJ1-1 and V is TRBV6-5; D is ambiguous. The length of the CDR3 is 15 residues. Germline CDR1 and CDR2: MNHEY and SVGAGI. With 7 bases removed from V and 5 bases from J, the gap between germline ends came to 20 bases.

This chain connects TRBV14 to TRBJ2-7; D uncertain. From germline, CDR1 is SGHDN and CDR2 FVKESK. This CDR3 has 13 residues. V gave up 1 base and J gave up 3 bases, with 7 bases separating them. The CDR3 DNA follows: TGTGCCAGCAGCCAAGTTTTTAACTACGAGCAGTACTTC. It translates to CASSQVFNYEQYF.

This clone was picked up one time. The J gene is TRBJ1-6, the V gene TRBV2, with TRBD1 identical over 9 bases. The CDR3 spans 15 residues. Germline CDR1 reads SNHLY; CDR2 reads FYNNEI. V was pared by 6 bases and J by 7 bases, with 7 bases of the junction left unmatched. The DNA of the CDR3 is TGTGCCAGCAGGCAAGCCGGGACAGGGAATTCACCCCTCCACTTT. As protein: CASRQAGTGNSPLHF.

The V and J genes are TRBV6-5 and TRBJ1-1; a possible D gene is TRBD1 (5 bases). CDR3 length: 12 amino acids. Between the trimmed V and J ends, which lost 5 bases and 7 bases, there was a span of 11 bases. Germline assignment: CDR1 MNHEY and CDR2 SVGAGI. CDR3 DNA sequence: TGTGCCAGCAGTCCCCCGGGGGTTGAAGCTTTCTTT. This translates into CASSPPGVEAFF.

For the CDR3, the DNA is TGTGCCAGCAAATACCGGGACAGGGATAATTCACCCCTCCACTTT. This gives the protein CASKYRDRDNSPLHF. The chain carries TRBV27 and TRBJ1-6; the match to TRBD1 covers 9 bases. Germline values: CDR1 MNHEY, CDR2 SMNVEV (reference sequence). The CDR3 is made up of 15 amino acids. V lost 7 bases and J lost 5; bases outside the gene matches: 6.

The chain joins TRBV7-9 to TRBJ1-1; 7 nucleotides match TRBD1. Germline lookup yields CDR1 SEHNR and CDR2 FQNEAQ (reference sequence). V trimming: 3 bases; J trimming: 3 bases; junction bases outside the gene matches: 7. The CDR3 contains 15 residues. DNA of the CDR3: TGTGCCAGCAGCTTCCCGCTGACAGGGCACACTGAAGCTTTCTTT. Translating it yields CASSFPLTGHTEAFF.

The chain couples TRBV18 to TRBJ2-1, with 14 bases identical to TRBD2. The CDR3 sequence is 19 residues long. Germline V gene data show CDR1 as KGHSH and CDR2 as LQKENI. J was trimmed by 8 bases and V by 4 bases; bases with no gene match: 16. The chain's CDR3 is CASSRNQGPGTSGSDEQFF. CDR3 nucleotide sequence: TGTGCCAGCTCACGCAACCAGGGTCCGGGGACTAGCGGGAGTGATGAGCAGTTCTTC. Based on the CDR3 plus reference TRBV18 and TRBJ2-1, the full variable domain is NAGVMQNPRHLVRRRGQEARLRCSPMKGHSHVYWYRQLPEEGLKFMVYLQKENIIDESGMPKERFSAEFPKEGPSILRIQQVVRGDSAAYFCASSRNQGPGTSGSDEQFFGPGTRLTVL.

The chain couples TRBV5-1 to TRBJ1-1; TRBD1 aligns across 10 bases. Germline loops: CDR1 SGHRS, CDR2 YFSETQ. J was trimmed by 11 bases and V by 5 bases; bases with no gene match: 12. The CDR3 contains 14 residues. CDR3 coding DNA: TGCGCCAGCAGGCGTGGACAGGGGGTGGGGTCGGCTTTCTTT. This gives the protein CASRRGQGVGSAFF.

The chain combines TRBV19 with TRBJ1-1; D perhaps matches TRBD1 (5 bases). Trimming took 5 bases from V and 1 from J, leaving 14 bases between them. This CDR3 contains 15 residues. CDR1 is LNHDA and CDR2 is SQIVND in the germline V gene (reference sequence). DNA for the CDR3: TGTGCCAGTAGTTCCAAGACAGCAGGGAACACTGAAGCTTTCTTT. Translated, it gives CASSSKTAGNTEAFF.

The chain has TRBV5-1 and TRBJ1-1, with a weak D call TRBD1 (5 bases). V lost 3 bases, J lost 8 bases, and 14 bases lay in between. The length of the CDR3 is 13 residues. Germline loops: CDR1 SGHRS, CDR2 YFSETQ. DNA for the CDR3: TGCGCCAGCAGCTATGAATCACCAGGGGAAGCTTTCTTT. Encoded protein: CASSYESPGEAFF.

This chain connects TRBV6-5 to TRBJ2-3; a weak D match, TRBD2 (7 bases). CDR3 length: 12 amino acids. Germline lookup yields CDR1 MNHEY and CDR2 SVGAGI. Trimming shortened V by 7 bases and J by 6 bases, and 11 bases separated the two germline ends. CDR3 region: CASKRGGDTQYF. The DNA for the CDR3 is TGTGCCAGCAAAAGGGGGGGGGATACGCAGTATTTT.

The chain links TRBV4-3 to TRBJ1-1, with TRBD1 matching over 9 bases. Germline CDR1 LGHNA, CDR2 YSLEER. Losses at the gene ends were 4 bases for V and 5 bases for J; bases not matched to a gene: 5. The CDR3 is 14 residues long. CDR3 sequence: CASSLTGGKTEAFF. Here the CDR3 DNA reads TGCGCCAGCAGCCTGACAGGGGGAAAGACTGAAGCTTTCTTT.

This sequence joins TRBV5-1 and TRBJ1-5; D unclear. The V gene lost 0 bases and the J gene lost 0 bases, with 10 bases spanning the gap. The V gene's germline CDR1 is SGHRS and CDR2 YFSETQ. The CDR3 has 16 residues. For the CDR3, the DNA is TGCGCCAGCAGCTTGGGGGCAGCTGATAGCAATCAGCCCCAGCATTTT. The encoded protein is CASSLGAADSNQPQHF.

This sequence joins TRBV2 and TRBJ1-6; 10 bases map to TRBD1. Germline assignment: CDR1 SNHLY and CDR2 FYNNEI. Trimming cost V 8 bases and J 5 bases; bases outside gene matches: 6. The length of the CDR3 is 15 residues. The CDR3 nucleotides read TGTGCCAGCCCCAGCGGGACAGGGGATAATTCACCCCTCCACTTT. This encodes CASPSGTGDNSPLHF.

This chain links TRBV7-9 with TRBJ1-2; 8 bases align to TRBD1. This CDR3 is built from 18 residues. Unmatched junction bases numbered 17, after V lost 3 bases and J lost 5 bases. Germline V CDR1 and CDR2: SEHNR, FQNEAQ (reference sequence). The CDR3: CASSFEVAGGAWAYGYTF. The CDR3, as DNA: TGTGCCAGCAGCTTTGAGGTGGCAGGGGGCGCTTGGGCTTATGGCTACACCTTC.

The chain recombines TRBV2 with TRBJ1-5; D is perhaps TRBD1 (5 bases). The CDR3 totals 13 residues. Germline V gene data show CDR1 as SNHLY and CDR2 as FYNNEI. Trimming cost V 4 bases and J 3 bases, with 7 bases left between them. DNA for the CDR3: TGTGCCAGCAGTGGACAGCACAATCAGCCCCAGCATTTT. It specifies CASSGQHNQPQHF. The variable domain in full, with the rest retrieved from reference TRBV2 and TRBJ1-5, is EPEVTQTPSHQVTQMGQEVILRCVPISNHLYFYWYRQILGQKVEFLVSFYNNEISEKSEIFDDQFSVERPDGSNFTLKIRSTKLEDSAMYFCASSGQHNQPQHFGDGTRLSIL.

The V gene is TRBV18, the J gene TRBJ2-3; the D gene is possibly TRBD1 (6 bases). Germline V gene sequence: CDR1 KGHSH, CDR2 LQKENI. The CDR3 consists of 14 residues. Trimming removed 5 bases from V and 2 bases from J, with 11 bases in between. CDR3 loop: CASSSTGSTDTQYF. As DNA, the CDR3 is TGTGCCAGCTCATCGACAGGTTCCACAGATACGCAGTATTTT.

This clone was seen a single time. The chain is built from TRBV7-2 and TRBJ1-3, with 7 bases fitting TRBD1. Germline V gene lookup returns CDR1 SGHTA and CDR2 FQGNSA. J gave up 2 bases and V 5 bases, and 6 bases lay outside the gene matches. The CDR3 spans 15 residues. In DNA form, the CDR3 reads TGTGCCAGCAGCCCCACAGGGGTAACTGGAAACACCATATATTTT. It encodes CASSPTGVTGNTIYF.

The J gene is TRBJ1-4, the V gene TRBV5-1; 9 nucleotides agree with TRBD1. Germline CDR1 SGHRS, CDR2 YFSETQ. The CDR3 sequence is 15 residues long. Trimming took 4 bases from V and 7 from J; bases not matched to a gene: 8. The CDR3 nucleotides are TGCGCCAGCAGCGTCGCCGGGACAGGGTCTGAAAAACTGTTTTTT. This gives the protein CASSVAGTGSEKLFF.

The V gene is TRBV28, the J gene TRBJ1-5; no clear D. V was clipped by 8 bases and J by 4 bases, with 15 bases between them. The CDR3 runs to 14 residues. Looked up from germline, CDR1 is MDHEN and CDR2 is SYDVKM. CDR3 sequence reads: CASFAGGENQPQHF. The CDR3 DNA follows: TGTGCCAGCTTCGCAGGAGGAGAAAATCAGCCCCAGCATTTT.

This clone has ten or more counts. In DNA form, the CDR3 reads TGTGCCAGCAGCTCTTTAAGGGGGGGGTTAGAGCAGTACTTC. It is translated as CASSSLRGGLEQYF. The chain links TRBV11-2 to TRBJ2-7, with D maybe TRBD2 (7 bases). The V end was cut by 4 bases, the J end by 7 bases, with 17 bases between. Germline assignment: CDR1 SGHAT and CDR2 FQNNGV. The CDR3 sequence is 14 residues long.

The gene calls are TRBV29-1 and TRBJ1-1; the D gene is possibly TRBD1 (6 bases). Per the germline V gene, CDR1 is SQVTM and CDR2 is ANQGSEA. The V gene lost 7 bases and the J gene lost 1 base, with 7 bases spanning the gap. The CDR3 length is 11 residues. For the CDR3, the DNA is TGCAGCGCGGACAGGAACACTGAAGCTTTCTTT. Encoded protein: CSADRNTEAFF.